These 17 T cell receptor beta chains were sequenced from one sample in a study of T cell changes during pregnancy in multiple sclerosis. The assay was immunoSEQ multiplex PCR, and TCRdb's table has in-frame clones only and misses some. The sample yields 45,000 to 60,000 clones, more than 85% seen once. This specimen was peripheral blood, taken after pregnancy. The receptors were gathered from a female donor in good health, enrolled as a control in a pregnancy study.

The gene calls are TRBV2 and TRBJ2-5, with no clear D. This CDR3 is 14 amino acids long. Germline-derived CDR1 and CDR2 are SNHLY and FYNNEI. V gave up 7 bases and J gave up 1 base, with 13 bases separating them. The CDR3 region has the DNA TGTGCCAGCAAACTAAGATATGTCCAAGAGACCCAGTACTTC. Translation gives CASKLRYVQETQYF.

As DNA, the CDR3 is TGTGCCAGCAGCTTATGGATGGGACAGAACACTGAAGCTTTCTTT. Its translation is CASSLWMGQNTEAFF. This rearrangement joins TRBV7-9 to TRBJ1-1, with D possibly being TRBD1 (6 bases). Between the trimmed V and J ends, which lost 2 bases and 1 base, there was a span of 11 bases. CDR3 length: 15 residues. Germline values: CDR1 SEHNR, CDR2 FQNEAQ (reference sequence).

CDR3 sequence: CASSPYRGDTEAFF. Written as DNA, the CDR3 is TGTGCCAGCTCACCATACAGGGGTGACACTGAAGCTTTCTTT. The chain uses TRBV18 and TRBJ1-1; TRBD1 agrees at 7 bases. J was trimmed by 3 bases and V by 2 bases; bases with no gene match: 3. Germline loops: CDR1 KGHSH, CDR2 LQKENI. The CDR3 consists of 14 residues.

The chain recombines TRBV4-3 with TRBJ1-4, with 7 bases identical to TRBD1. The CDR3 loop spans 15 amino acids. The trim removed 0 bases at V and 11 bases at J, leaving 9 bases unmatched. Germline-derived CDR1 and CDR2 are LGHNA and YSLEER. The CDR3: CASSQERGRGEKLFF. The CDR3 DNA is TGCGCCAGCAGCCAAGAGAGGGGCAGGGGGGAGAAACTGTTTTTT.

This chain uses TRBV19 with TRBJ2-6, with D unresolved. V was cut by 3 bases and J by 0 bases, with 15 bases left in between. The CDR3 totals 18 residues. The germline V gene encodes CDR1 LNHDA and CDR2 SQIVND (reference sequence). CDR3 DNA sequence: TGTGCCAGTAGTATGATACTATACCCCCCCTCTGGGGCCAACGTCCTGACTTTC. Amino acid sequence: CASSMILYPPSGANVLTF.

The chain recombines TRBV9 with TRBJ1-4; D is unclear. Deletions cut 2 bases from V and 4 bases from J, with 9 bases between. Germline V gene data show CDR1 as SGDLS and CDR2 as YYNGEE. The CDR3 spans 14 residues. CDR3 coding DNA: TGTGCCAGCAGCGTGGACTTGGGTAATGAAAAACTGTTTTTT. Amino acid sequence: CASSVDLGNEKLFF.

This rearrangement joins TRBV7-9 to TRBJ1-2; 7 positions match TRBD1. V was clipped by 6 bases and J by 0 bases; unmatched bases: 10. Looked up from germline, CDR1 is SEHNR and CDR2 is FQNEAQ (reference sequence). The CDR3 is 16 amino acids. The CDR3 spells CASSLDRIIANYGYTF. The DNA for the CDR3 is TGTGCCAGCAGTTTGGACAGGATAATAGCTAACTATGGCTACACCTTC.

This chain uses TRBV7-9 with TRBJ2-4; tentative D call: TRBD1 (6 bases). V lost 5 bases and J lost 1, with 18 bases in between. The CDR3 is 17 amino acids. In germline, CDR1 is SEHNR, CDR2 FQNEAQ (reference sequence). The DNA for the CDR3 is TGTGCCAGCAGCCCGACTAACAGGGTCTCTGCCAAAAACATTCAGTACTTC. It codes for CASSPTNRVSAKNIQYF.

The table lists this clone with a count of one. The V call is TRBV30, the J call TRBJ1-6, with 7 bases fitting TRBD1. The ends lost 2 bases at V and 7 bases at J; junction bases unmatched: 8. The CDR3 contains 15 residues. Germline CDR1 reads GTSNPN; CDR2 reads SVGIG (reference sequence). CDR3 in DNA: TGTGCCTGGAGTCTCGGGGGACAGCTAAATTCACCCCTCCACTTT. This translates into CAWSLGGQLNSPLHF.

The chain combines TRBV6-5 with TRBJ2-7, with D perhaps matching TRBD1 (7 bases). The CDR3 is 14 amino acids. Germline CDR1 MNHEY, CDR2 SVGAGI. The V and J ends lost 7 bases and 3 bases respectively, with 16 bases between them. DNA of the CDR3: TGTGCCAGCACTACAGGGGAGGCCTTCTACGAGCAGTACTTC. Translated, it gives CASTTGEAFYEQYF.

This clone was counted a single time. This chain connects TRBV19 to TRBJ2-3; 9 bases match TRBD2. This CDR3 is 15 amino acids long. The ends lost 5 bases at V and 2 bases at J; junction bases unmatched: 5. CDR1 LNHDA and CDR2 SQIVND come from the germline V gene (reference sequence). The CDR3 nucleotides read TGTGCCAGTAGTCTGGGACTAGCCCCCACAGATACGCAGTATTTT. Amino acid sequence: CASSLGLAPTDTQYF.

J is TRBJ2-7 and V is TRBV19; the D gene is possibly TRBD2 (5 bases). This CDR3 spans 14 amino acids. Germline CDR1 is LNHDA and CDR2 is SQIVND (reference sequence). V was trimmed by 3 bases and J by 2 bases, leaving 11 bases between them. In DNA form, the CDR3 reads TGTGCCAGTAGTATCCTGCGGGCCCCCTACGAGCAGTACTTC. Protein: CASSILRAPYEQYF.

The V and J genes are TRBV29-1 and TRBJ1-1; D possibly corresponds to TRBD1 (5 bases). Germline V gene lookup returns CDR1 SQVTM and CDR2 ANQGSEA. The CDR3 covers 13 residues. V was clipped by 4 bases and J by 5 bases, with 14 bases between them. The CDR3 DNA reads as TGCAGCGTTGGTTTTAGGGGCCGGACTGAAGCTTTCTTT. It translates to CSVGFRGRTEAFF.

This clone showed up just a few times. This rearrangement joins TRBV7-8 to TRBJ1-2; no firm D call. Deletions cut 5 bases from V and 2 bases from J, with 6 bases between. Looked up from germline, CDR1 is SGHVS and CDR2 is FQNEAQ. This CDR3 is built from 12 residues. CDR3 protein: CASSLPNYGYTF. CDR3 DNA sequence: TGTGCCAGCAGCCTACCCAACTATGGCTACACCTTC.

This clone was picked up one time. This sequence joins TRBV18 and TRBJ2-3; 8 positions agree with TRBD1. Trimming cost V 3 bases and J 5 bases; bases outside gene matches: 7. The CDR3 contains 15 residues. Germline CDR1 reads KGHSH; CDR2 reads LQKENI. DNA of the CDR3: TGTGCCAGCTCACCGACAGGGGCCTATTTAGATACGCAGTATTTT. Its translation is CASSPTGAYLDTQYF.

This CDR3 is CASRGARDYGYTF. Here the CDR3 DNA reads TGTGCCAGCAGGGGGGCGAGGGACTATGGCTACACCTTC. V and J are TRBV2 and TRBJ1-2; TRBD1 might be the D (6 bases). The CDR3 consists of 13 residues. Germline V gives CDR1 SNHLY, CDR2 FYNNEI. Deletions cut 6 bases from V and 3 bases from J, with 11 bases between.

This chain joins TRBV19 and TRBJ1-1; D might be TRBD1 (6 bases). V was shortened by 4 bases and J by 5 bases, with 14 bases between the two germline ends. CDR1 is LNHDA, CDR2 SQIVND, per germline (reference sequence). This CDR3 spans 14 amino acids. The CDR3 loop is CASSSGRGGTEAFF. CDR3 DNA sequence: TGTGCCAGTAGTAGCGGCAGGGGAGGGACTGAAGCTTTCTTT.